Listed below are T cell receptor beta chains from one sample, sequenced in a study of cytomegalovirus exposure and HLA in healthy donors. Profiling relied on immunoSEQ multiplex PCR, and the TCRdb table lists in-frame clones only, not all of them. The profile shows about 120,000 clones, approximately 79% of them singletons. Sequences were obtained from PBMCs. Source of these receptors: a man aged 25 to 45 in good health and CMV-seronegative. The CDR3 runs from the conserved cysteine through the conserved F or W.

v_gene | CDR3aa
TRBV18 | CASSHRGGETQYF
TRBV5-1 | CASSLVAENTGELFF
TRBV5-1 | CASSFGQNNEQFF
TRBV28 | CASSFPTGLSEKLFF
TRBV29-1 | CSVGGSGGEKLFF
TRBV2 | CASSEWPLSGELFF
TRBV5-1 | CASSFLGGGTPTDTQYF
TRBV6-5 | CASSVGGIGYEQYF
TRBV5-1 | CASSLGPQPGRGTGELFF
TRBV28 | CASSLRAEQYF
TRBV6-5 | CASSYVSGGAGDEQFF
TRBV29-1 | CSVRQGTVMYEQYF
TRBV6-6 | CASSYPASGNSPLHF
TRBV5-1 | CASSLDRLYEQYF
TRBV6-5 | CASRRGGTGSYEQYF
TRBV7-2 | CASSSYRRDRDVSPLHF
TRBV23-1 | CASSQLIAGGFYNEQFF
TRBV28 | CATRGLYYEQYF
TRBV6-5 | CASRYLAGSSYEQYF
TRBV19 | CASTDPNPSGANGLTF
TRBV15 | CATSTDRGTGELFF
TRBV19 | CASSLTGDSYGYTF
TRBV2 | CASYRDRGYEQYF
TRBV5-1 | CASSLAWGEETQYF
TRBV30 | CACPARGQEEKLFF
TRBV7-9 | CASRGGRSYEQYF
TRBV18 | CASSAGGDTEAFF
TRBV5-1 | CASSYSSGNTIYF
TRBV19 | CASSIGALTTDTQYF
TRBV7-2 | CASSLMGGPGTGELFF
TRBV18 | CASSRGQSNQPQHF
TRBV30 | CAWSSPRTGNTEAFF
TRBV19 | CASSLGMGSYYEQYF
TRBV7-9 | CASSLIAGGPYEQYF
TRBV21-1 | CASSTLFGRSTDTQYF
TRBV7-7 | CASSLEDRGNNEQFF
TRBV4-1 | CASSQDGAGVGYGYTF
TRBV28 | CASSFGQGEDEQFF
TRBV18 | CASSPFVGPGELFF
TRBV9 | CAGSVEAGTYEQYF
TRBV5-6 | CASSLGTTVNTGELFF
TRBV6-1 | CASSTGPSWGDEQYF
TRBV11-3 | CASSLENRGDTQYF
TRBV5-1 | CASSQDSYNEQFF
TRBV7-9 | CSSSFGDTEAFF
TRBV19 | CASSIGRQLTGELFF
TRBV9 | CASSVDLAAEAFF
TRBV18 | CASSPRTGGNYGYTF